These 16 T cell receptor beta chains originate from one sample sequenced in a study of regulatory T cells in long-lasting Graves disease. For TCR beta, libraries came from iRepertoire HTBI primers and Arm-PCR of CDR3 regions. From the multiplex PCR reads, TCRdb called clonotypes with MiXCR, one entry per CDR3 protein. This sample has 400,000 or so distinct CDR3 sequences, with roughly 20% found just once. Described time point: persistent/refractory GD, antithyroid drugs over 5 years with positive TRAb. Extracted RNA from PBMCs served as the source of the TCR library. The material was peripheral blood mononuclear cells (PBMCs), obtained when the disease was refractory, from a patient treated with antithyroid drugs. These receptors were taken from a female donor with Graves disease.

This clonotype was recorded once. The gene calls are TRBV29-1 and TRBJ1-5; D perhaps matches TRBD1 (5 bases). This CDR3 is built from 18 residues. Trimming cost V 5 bases and J 2 bases, with 25 bases left between them. Germline lookup yields CDR1 SQVTM and CDR2 ANQGSEA. Here the CDR3 reads CSVLNWRDGQYRNQPQHF. The CDR3 DNA sequence: TGCAGCGTTTTGAACTGGAGAGATGGACAATACCGCAATCAGCCCCAGCATTTT.

This clonotype turned up a few times. V usage is TRBV29-1 and J usage is TRBJ2-6; D may be TRBD1 (5 bases). The CDR3 is made up of 16 amino acids. Germline assignment: CDR1 SQVTM and CDR2 ANQGSEA. Trimming cost V 0 bases and J 0 bases, with 9 bases left between them. The CDR3 is CSVEDFGASGANVLTF. In DNA form, the CDR3 reads TGCAGCGTTGAAGATTTTGGGGCCTCTGGGGCCAACGTCCTGACTTTC. The full variable domain, in which reference TRBV29-1 and TRBJ2-6 provide the parts outside the CDR3, is SAVISQKPSRDICQRGTSLTIQCQVDSQVTMMFWYRQQPGQSLTLIATANQGSEATYESGFVIDKFPISRPNLTFSTLTVSNMSPEDSSIYLCSVEDFGASGANVLTFGAGSRLTVL.

At least ten counts were recorded for this clonotype. This rearrangement joins TRBV5-1 to TRBJ1-6, with no clear D. The V and J ends lost 0 bases and 4 bases respectively, with 8 bases between them. CDR3 length: 15 residues. Looked up from germline, CDR1 is SGHRS and CDR2 is YFSETQ. The CDR3 coding sequence is TGCGCCAGCAGCTTGGAGGGAGAGTATAATTCACCCCTCCACTTT. Protein product: CASSLEGEYNSPLHF.

This rearrangement joins TRBV27 to TRBJ2-2; 7 bases fit TRBD1. Per the germline V gene, CDR1 is MNHEY and CDR2 is SMNVEV (reference sequence). V was pared by 3 bases and J by 2 bases, with 3 bases of the junction left unmatched. This CDR3 is 15 amino acids long. The CDR3: CASSFDRVNTGELFF. Written as DNA, the CDR3 is TGTGCCAGCAGTTTCGACAGGGTCAACACCGGGGAGCTGTTTTTT.

In this sample, this clonotype turned up many times. The chain has TRBV11-1 and TRBJ2-1; 9 positions agree with TRBD2. This CDR3 spans 19 amino acids. Germline-derived CDR1 and CDR2 are SGHAT and FQDESV (reference sequence). V trimming: 1 base; J trimming: 4 bases; junction bases outside the gene matches: 14. DNA for the CDR3: TGTGCCAGCAGCTTAGGTTTGATCGAGGGACTAGCCAGTTACAATGAGCAGTTCTTC. Translating gives CASSLGLIEGLASYNEQFF.

This clonotype was counted many times. This chain links TRBV12-3 or TRBV12-4 with TRBJ2-4, with unresolved D. V lost 1 base and J 6 bases, leaving 13 bases between the germline ends. CDR3 length: 15 residues. CDR3 nucleotides: TGTGCCAGCAGTTTAGGAAGTCGGTTGGTAAACATTCAGTACTTC. Protein product: CASSLGSRLVNIQYF.

This rearrangement joins TRBV11-3 to TRBJ2-5, with 7 nucleotides matching TRBD1. V gave up 5 bases and J gave up 0 bases; unmatched junction bases: 6. Germline CDR1 and CDR2: SGHNT and YENEEA. The CDR3 is 15 residues long. The CDR3: CASSPGTEYQETQYF. The CDR3 DNA sequence: TGTGCCAGCAGCCCCGGGACAGAGTACCAAGAGACCCAGTACTTC.

This clonotype was counted at least ten times. The gene calls are TRBV2 and TRBJ2-7, with 11 bases lining up with TRBD1. This CDR3 region has 13 residues. Trimming removed 8 bases from V and 2 bases from J; junction bases left unmatched: 2. Per germline, CDR1 SNHLY and CDR2 FYNNEI. The CDR3 DNA reads as TGTGCCAGCGGGGGACAGGGGGCCTACGAGCAGTACTTC. This translates into CASGGQGAYEQYF.

The chain carries TRBV5-1 and TRBJ2-2, with 10 bases fitting TRBD2. V lost 1 base and J lost 4; bases outside the gene matches: 7. Germline CDR1 and CDR2: SGHRS and YFSETQ. The CDR3 sequence is 17 residues long. CDR3 sequence (DNA): TGCGCCAGCAGCTTGTGGGAACTAGCGGGAAGCACCGGGGAGCTGTTTTTT. Translated: CASSLWELAGSTGELFF.

This clonotype has ten or more counts. The chain employs TRBV28 and TRBJ2-2; 8 positions match TRBD1. This CDR3 region has 15 residues. From germline, CDR1 is MDHEN and CDR2 SYDVKM. V dropped 0 bases and J dropped 5; count of bases not matched to a gene: 2. The CDR3 loop is CASSLWDRATGELFF. The CDR3 coding sequence is TGTGCCAGCAGTTTATGGGACAGGGCAACCGGGGAGCTGTTTTTT.

This clonotype has only a few counts. The rearrangement links TRBV15 to TRBJ2-5; D perhaps matches TRBD1 (5 bases). The CDR3 extends over 13 amino acids. Germline V gene lookup returns CDR1 LNHNV and CDR2 YYDKDF (reference sequence). Deletions cut 0 bases from V and 10 bases from J, with 12 bases between. The CDR3 spells CATSRDQGGDQYF. As DNA, the CDR3 is TGTGCCACCAGCAGAGATCAGGGTGGCGACCAGTACTTC.

This clonotype showed up many times. The chain employs TRBV28 and TRBJ2-2; either TRBD1 or TRBD2 may supply D (5 bases each). V shed 6 bases and J shed 5 bases, with 28 bases lying between them. The CDR3 has 19 amino acids. The germline CDR1 and CDR2 sequences are MDHEN and SYDVKM. The CDR3 nucleotides are TGTGCCAGCAGCCCCGGTGGGGGTCAGTACTCTGGATGGACCGGGGAGCTGTTTTTT. Its protein product is CASSPGGGQYSGWTGELFF.

With respect to this clonotype: This sequence may be a read error, since a much larger clone differs from it by one base. The rearrangement uses TRBV2 and TRBJ1-4; 7 positions agree with TRBD1. The CDR3 has 15 amino acids. Per the germline V gene, CDR1 is SNHLY and CDR2 is FYNNEI. The CDR3 reads CVSNGPGQYNEKLFF. The CDR3 DNA reads TGTGTCAGCAACGGTCCGGGACAGTATAATGAAAAACTGTTTTTT.

The chain recombines TRBV12-3 or TRBV12-4 with TRBJ1-3; D is undetermined. This CDR3 has 14 residues. Trimming pared 7 bases from V and 4 bases from J, leaving 14 bases between. This CDR3 reads CASTDGPLGNTIYF. The DNA of the CDR3 is TGTGCCAGCACCGATGGGCCTCTGGGAAACACCATATATTTT.

This clonotype was observed many times. This chain links TRBV6-2 or TRBV6-3 with TRBJ2-5; TRBD2 matches 14 bases. The CDR3 extends over 15 amino acids. V shed 4 bases, J shed 6 bases, and the junction held 4 bases outside the gene matches. Germline loops: CDR1 MNHEY, CDR2 SVGEGT. The CDR3 DNA is TGTGCCAGCAGTTCGGGACTAGCGGGAGTAAAGACCCAGTACTTC. Protein product: CASSSGLAGVKTQYF.

The V and J genes are TRBV12-3 or TRBV12-4 and TRBJ2-7; no clear D gene. The CDR3 covers 13 residues. Deletions cut 3 bases from V and 6 bases from J, with 12 bases between. The CDR3 region is CASSFQPLGEQYF. The DNA for the CDR3 is TGTGCCAGCAGTTTCCAGCCCTTGGGCGAGCAGTACTTC.